Shown below are 18 T cell receptor beta chains from a single sample sequenced in a study of blood T cells in healthy people across ages. Using a J-beta primer mix together with a sample-barcoded 5' primer, a second PCR was run for roughly 6 to 12 cycles. TCRdb re-analysed the 5' RACE reads in MiXCR, keeping a single row per CDR3 protein. The data show 1.2 million to 1.5 million distinct CDR3 sequences, around 42% seen once. The specimen sequenced was blood. The receptors stem from a woman aged 18-30 years in good health.

The CDR3 region is CSVRGARDTEAFF. In DNA, the CDR3 is TGCAGCGTTCGGGGGGCGCGGGACACTGAAGCTTTCTTT. The V call is TRBV29-1, the J call TRBJ1-1; TRBD1 is a possible D gene (6 bases). V lost 5 bases and J lost 3, with 13 bases in between. CDR1 is SQVTM and CDR2 is ANQGSEA in the germline V gene. The CDR3 is made up of 13 amino acids.

The CDR3 reads CASSYRTGRGTNEKLFF. The CDR3 region has the DNA TGTGCCAGCAGTTACCGGACAGGTCGCGGAACTAATGAAAAACTGTTTTTT. This chain connects TRBV6-5 to TRBJ1-4; 7 bases line up with TRBD1. J gave up 1 base and V 2 bases, and 7 bases lay outside the gene matches. CDR3 length: 17 amino acids. Germline V gives CDR1 MNHEY, CDR2 SVGAGI.

This clonotype was recorded at least ten times. The V gene is TRBV27, the J gene TRBJ2-7; D gene ambiguous. The CDR3 has 13 residues. Germline V gene sequence: CDR1 MNHEY, CDR2 SMNVEV (reference sequence). Trimming left V 3 bases short and J 1 base short, with 7 bases between. The CDR3 is CASSFGPSYEQYF. The CDR3 DNA follows: TGTGCCAGCAGTTTTGGGCCTTCCTACGAGCAGTACTTC.

V and J are TRBV6-5 and TRBJ2-3, with D perhaps TRBD2 (6 bases). V lost 6 bases, J lost 5 bases, and 15 bases lay in between. The CDR3 is 14 residues long. The germline gives CDR1 MNHEY, CDR2 SVGAGI. The DNA of the CDR3 is TGTGCCAGCAGACCGGACTACCTCCGAGATACGCAGTATTTT. Protein: CASRPDYLRDTQYF.

The genes are TRBV20-1 and TRBJ2-7, with 8 positions matching TRBD2. CDR1 is DFQATT, CDR2 SNEGSKA, per germline (reference sequence). CDR3 size: 17 residues. V shed 2 bases and J 3 bases; nucleotides not matched to a gene: 15. CDR3 protein: CSARPTILAGTIYEQYF. For the CDR3, the DNA is TGCAGTGCTAGACCCACCATTCTAGCGGGCACAATCTACGAGCAGTACTTC.

The rearrangement links TRBV4-1 to TRBJ2-3; possible D gene TRBD2, 6 bases. The germline V and J ends were trimmed by 7 bases and 13 bases, with 27 bases remaining between them. The CDR3 has 15 residues. CDR1 is MGHRA, CDR2 YSYEKL, per germline. The CDR3: CASTLTRDSGNLEYF. The CDR3 bases are TGCGCCAGCACCCTAACCCGGGACTCCGGGAATTTGGAGTATTTT.

This clonotype was observed a handful of times. The V gene is TRBV9, the J gene TRBJ2-1; D call uncertain. V was clipped by 0 bases and J by 9 bases, with 10 bases between them. Germline CDR1 reads SGDLS; CDR2 reads YYNGEE. The CDR3 extends over 13 amino acids. CDR3 sequence: CASSVDQRTEQFF. CDR3 DNA sequence: TGTGCCAGCAGCGTAGACCAGCGAACTGAGCAGTTCTTC.

The chain has TRBV7-2 and TRBJ2-7, with no clear D. Between the trimmed V and J ends, which lost 6 bases and 3 bases, there was a span of 18 bases. CDR1 is SGHTA and CDR2 is FQGNSA in the germline V gene. The CDR3 is 15 residues long. The CDR3 loop is CASRTTDLGLYEQYF. In DNA form, the CDR3 reads TGTGCCAGCAGGACAACGGACCTTGGCCTCTACGAGCAGTACTTC.

V is TRBV3-1 and J is TRBJ1-4, with unresolved D. The CDR3 length is 16 residues. Deletions cut 6 bases from V and 4 bases from J, with 18 bases between. CDR1 is LGHDT, CDR2 YNNKEL, per germline (reference sequence). The CDR3 DNA is TGTGCCAGCAGTCACCAATGGCAGGAGAGTAATGAAAAACTGTTTTTT. It is translated as CASSHQWQESNEKLFF.

This clonotype was found a few times. This chain links TRBV20-1 with TRBJ2-5, with a weak D call TRBD1 (6 bases). Germline V gene data show CDR1 as DFQATT and CDR2 as SNEGSKA (reference sequence). The CDR3 length is 14 residues. V was pared by 6 bases and J by 2 bases, with 16 bases between. CDR3 sequence: CSAYGQKLQETQYF. The CDR3 coding sequence is TGCAGTGCCTATGGACAGAAGCTACAAGAGACCCAGTACTTC.

This clonotype was detected only a few times. The gene calls are TRBV28 and TRBJ2-5; tentatively, D is TRBD2 (5 bases). The germline V gene encodes CDR1 MDHEN and CDR2 SYDVKM. There are 15 residues in the CDR3. V was trimmed by 0 bases and J by 5 bases, leaving 13 bases between them. In DNA, the CDR3 is TGTGCCAGCAGTTTATGGGCGGAGGATGGGGAGACCCAGTACTTC. Translated, it gives CASSLWAEDGETQYF.

The J gene is TRBJ2-5, the V gene TRBV3-1; D is unresolved. This CDR3 is 14 amino acids long. The V gene's germline CDR1 is LGHDT and CDR2 YNNKEL (reference sequence). Trimming stripped 1 base from V and 9 bases from J, with 15 bases between. The CDR3 sequence is CASSQAAVGSSQYF. CDR3 nucleotide sequence: TGTGCCAGCAGCCAAGCGGCAGTCGGTAGTTCCCAGTACTTC.

The rearrangement links TRBV7-2 to TRBJ1-2; tentative D call: TRBD1 (6 bases). This CDR3 contains 14 residues. Between the trimmed V and J ends, which lost 5 bases and 4 bases, there was a span of 14 bases. Germline CDR1 is SGHTA and CDR2 is FQGNSA. The DNA for the CDR3 is TGTGCCAGCAGCCCCTACAGGGAGATCTATGGCTACACCTTC. Translated, it gives CASSPYREIYGYTF.

A word on this clonotype: An end of the junction does not agree with germline; a read error may underlie this. J is TRBJ2-7 and V is TRBV28; D remains ambiguous. Germline assignment: CDR1 MDHEN and CDR2 SYDVKM. The CDR3 has 14 amino acids. Written as DNA, the CDR3 is TGTGCCAGCAGTTTGGAGCTGAAATACTACGGGCAGTACTTC. Protein product: CASSLELKYYGQYF.

The rearrangement uses TRBV9 and TRBJ2-6; TRBD2 is a possible D gene (6 bases). Germline V CDR1 and CDR2: SGDLS, YYNGEE. This CDR3 is 17 amino acids long. Trimming removed 0 bases from V and 1 base from J, with 11 bases in between. Here the CDR3 reads CASSVVGTESGANVLTF. Here the CDR3 DNA reads TGTGCCAGCAGCGTAGTTGGGACTGAGTCTGGGGCCAACGTCCTGACTTTC.

V usage is TRBV10-3 and J usage is TRBJ1-2; the D is unclear. V was shortened by 3 bases and J by 2 bases, with 22 bases between the two germline ends. Germline-derived CDR1 and CDR2 are ENHRY and SYGVKD. The CDR3 sequence is 18 residues long. DNA of the CDR3: TGTGCCATCAGTGACCCCTCATTAGGTGTGGGGTCCAACTATGGCTACACCTTC. It specifies CAISDPSLGVGSNYGYTF.

The chain carries TRBV6-6 and TRBJ2-1; the D is unclear. The ends were cut back, 2 bases at V and 5 bases at J, with 7 bases in the middle. The CDR3 is 13 residues long. Germline CDR1 is MNHNY and CDR2 is SVGAGI (reference sequence). The CDR3 reads CASSYPMDNEQFF. CDR3 in DNA: TGTGCCAGCAGTTACCCGATGGACAATGAGCAGTTCTTC.

This clonotype showed up just a few times. The chain is built from TRBV14 and TRBJ2-3; 13 nucleotides align to TRBD2. Per the germline V gene, CDR1 is SGHDN and CDR2 is FVKESK. Germline trimming cut 1 base from V and 2 bases from J; bases unmatched to any gene: 9. This CDR3 comprises 19 residues. CDR3 nucleotide sequence: TGTGCCAGCAGCCAAGGACCCGGGACTAGCGGGGCCCTCACAGATACGCAGTATTTT. Protein product: CASSQGPGTSGALTDTQYF.